This entry is about one T cell receptor beta chain. Antigen specificity is unknown. This sample was taken from a study of neurological immune-mediated disorders. General study points: Patients with HTLV-1-associated myelopathy showed the most TCR clonal expansion. Those with multiple sclerosis showed the least, falling below healthy controls.

This CDR3 contains 13 residues. Germline assignment: CDR1 LNHDA and CDR2 SQIVND (reference sequence). With 3 bases removed from V and 2 bases from J, the gap between germline ends came to 8 bases. The cDNA was synthesized by means of template-switch 5'RACE, which was carried out with 10-nucleotide random UMIs. TCRdb reanalysed the 5' RACE reads using MiXCR and keeps one entry per CDR3 protein. This sample has roughly 100,000 distinct CDR3 sequences; 3.5% occur once, and the top ten carry around 6%. This clonotype was obtained from a woman aged 18-30 years with multiple sclerosis. Sequenced material: PBMCs. The chain is built from TRBV19 and TRBJ2-7, with D possibly matching TRBD1 (5 bases). The CDR3 nucleotides are TGTGCCAGTAGTATGACAGCTACCTACGAGCAGTACTTC. Its translation is CASSMTATYEQYF.